This TCR beta chain was retrieved from a study of blood T cell repertoires in COVID-19. Study-wide context: COVID-19 samples from acute and convalescent phases originated in the United States, Italy and Spain. PBMCs, B-cell-depleted T cells, or T cells provided the cDNA or gDNA that made up the material.

The authors' processing: Cell counts per sample came from amplifying reference gene primers. TCRdb's table, derived via immunoSEQ multiplex PCR, lists solely in-frame clones and lacks some. For V, J and clone size, that table is used; D and trimming come from the DNA. The sample contains roughly 190,000 clones, 76% of which appear only once. This CDR3 region has 15 residues. V was clipped by 5 bases and J by 3 bases, with 15 bases between them. Germline V gene lookup returns CDR1 SGHTA and CDR2 FQGNSA. Sample: peripheral blood. The chain carries TRBV7-2 and TRBJ2-3, with D perhaps matching TRBD1 (6 bases). This sequence was found in a woman aged 45-65 years with active or convalescent COVID-19. CDR3 DNA: TGTGCCAGCAGCCCACGCAGGGGTTGGACAGATACGCAGTATTTT. This encodes CASSPRRGWTDTQYF.